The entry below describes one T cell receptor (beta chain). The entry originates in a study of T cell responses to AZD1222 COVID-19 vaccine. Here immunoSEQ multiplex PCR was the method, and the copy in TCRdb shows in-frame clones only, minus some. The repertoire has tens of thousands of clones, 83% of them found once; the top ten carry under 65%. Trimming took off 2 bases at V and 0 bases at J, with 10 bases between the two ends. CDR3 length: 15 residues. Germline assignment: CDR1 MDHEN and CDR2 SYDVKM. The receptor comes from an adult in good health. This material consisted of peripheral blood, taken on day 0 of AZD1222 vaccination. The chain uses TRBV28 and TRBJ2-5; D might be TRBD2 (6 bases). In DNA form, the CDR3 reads TGTGCCAGCAGTTTAGGAGGGTCCCACCAAGAGACCCAGTACTTC. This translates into CASSLGGSHQETQYF. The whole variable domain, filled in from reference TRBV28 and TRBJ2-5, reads DVKVTQSSRYLVKRTGEKVFLECVQDMDHENMFWYRQDPGLGLRLIYFSYDVKMKEKGDIPEGYSVSREKKERFSLILESASTNQTSMYLCASSLGGSHQETQYFGPGTRLLVL.